A selection of T cell receptor beta chains follows, all from one sample in a study of blood T cell repertoires in COVID-19. Only in-frame clones appear in the TCRdb table, and some are missing; sequencing was by immunoSEQ multiplex PCR. The repertoire holds about 200,000 clones, with 85% to 90% as singletons. The sample was peripheral blood. These receptors were taken from an elderly man with acute or convalescent COVID-19. CDR3s include the opening cysteine and the closing phenylalanine or tryptophan. Each record gives: J gene, D gene, V gene, clone size, CDR3 DNA, CDR3 protein. The D gene is left open where the match is weak. The size entry is marked missing in some rows and otherwise reads once, few, many or a size class.

TRBJ2-2 | TRBD1 | TRBV12-5 | . | TGTGCTAGTGGTCCGGGACAGGGGGGGAACACCGGGGAGCTGTTTTTT | CASGPGQGGNTGELFF
TRBJ2-1 | . | TRBV9 | . | TGTGCCAGCAGCGTAGACCGCGGCCTAAGTGAGCAGTTCTTC | CASSVDRGLSEQFF
TRBJ1-1 | . | TRBV7-9 | . | TGTGCCAGCAGCCCCTTTGGGGGGGACCGGAACACTGAAGCTTTCTTT | CASSPFGGDRNTEAFF
TRBJ1-4 | . | TRBV5-4 | . | TGTGCCAGCAGCTTCGGGCAGGGTGGCGAAAAACTGTTTTTT | CASSFGQGGEKLFF
TRBJ1-5 | TRBD1 | TRBV6-6 | once | TGTGCCAGCAGTTTACAGGGGGACCAGCCCCAGCATTTT | CASSLQGDQPQHF
TRBJ2-3 | . | TRBV6-2/TRBV6-3 | . | TGTGCCAGCAGTTACTCCCGAAATTCTAATACGCAGTATTTT | CASSYSRNSNTQYF
TRBJ1-2 | . | TRBV3-1/TRBV3-2 | . | TGTGCCAGCAGTCGGACACAGGAGAACTATGGCTACACCTTC | CASSRTQENYGYTF
TRBJ2-5 | . | TRBV27 | . | TGTGCCAGCAGTTTCTGGGGCAACACAGAGACCCAGTACTTC | CASSFWGNTETQYF
TRBJ2-5 | TRBD2 | TRBV5-1 | . | TGCGCCAGCAGCTTGGGGAGACTAGCGGGATCGGCGGAGACCCAGTACTTC | CASSLGRLAGSAETQYF
TRBJ2-5 | TRBD2 | TRBV9 | few | TGTGCCAGCAGCGGGGGACTAGCGGGCCAAGAGACCCAGTACTTC | CASSGGLAGQETQYF
TRBJ1-4 | . | TRBV18 | few | TGTGCCAGCTCAAAAGACAGTGCAACTAATGAAAAACTGTTTTTT | CASSKDSATNEKLFF
TRBJ1-3 | TRBD1 | TRBV27 | . | TGTGCCAGCAGTGACAGGGCAGGAAACACCATATATTTT | CASSDRAGNTIYF
TRBJ1-5 | . | TRBV5-1 | . | TGCGCCAGCAGCTTGGGGGTTCCCGGGCAGCCCCAGCATTTT | CASSLGVPGQPQHF
TRBJ1-1 | TRBD1 | TRBV11-2 | . | TGTGCCAGCAGCTTACAGGGGGCAGGCACTGAAGCTTTCTTT | CASSLQGAGTEAFF
TRBJ2-1 | TRBD2 | TRBV6-5 | . | TGTGCCAGCAGTTACGAGGCTAGCGGGAGATATAATGAGCAGTTCTTC | CASSYEASGRYNEQFF